A single sample is the source of the 26 T cell receptor beta chains below, sequenced in a study of T cell changes during pregnancy in multiple sclerosis. The method was immunoSEQ multiplex PCR; TCRdb's version includes in-frame clones alone and lacks a portion of them. This sample yields 50,000 to 60,000 clones, of which less than 90% are seen a single time; 0.38% belongs to the top ten. Sample: CD4+ T cells from peripheral blood mononuclear cells, taken in the third trimester of pregnancy. The receptors were gathered from a female donor with multiple sclerosis, enrolled in a pregnancy study.

The chain combines TRBV25-1 with TRBJ1-3; a weak D match, TRBD1 (5 bases). V shed 6 bases and J shed 2 bases, with 11 bases lying between them. Germline V gene sequence: CDR1 MGHDK, CDR2 SYGVNS. The CDR3 spans 14 residues. DNA of the CDR3: TGTGCCAGCAGCCCCGCAGGGCCTGGAAACACCATATATTTT. Its translation: CASSPAGPGNTIYF.

The chain carries TRBV7-9 and TRBJ2-3; D possibly corresponds to TRBD1 (6 bases). The CDR3 has 17 residues. V was shortened by 5 bases and J by 4 bases, with 22 bases between the two germline ends. Germline V gene data show CDR1 as SEHNR and CDR2 as FQNEAQ (reference sequence). The CDR3 sequence is CASSKSGGSKKADTQYF. As DNA, the CDR3 is TGTGCCAGCAGCAAGAGTGGGGGCAGTAAAAAAGCAGATACGCAGTATTTT. Using reference TRBV7-9 and TRBJ2-3 for the parts outside the CDR3, the full variable domain is DTGVSQNPRHKITKRGQNVTFRCDPISEHNRLYWYRQTLGQGPEFLTYFQNEAQLEKSRLLSDRFSAERPKGSFSTLEIQRTEQGDSAMYLCASSKSGGSKKADTQYFGPGTRLTVL.

This clone was detected once. CDR3 nucleotides: TGTGCCAGCAGCGACAGGGACAGGGGTTACGAGCAGTACTTC. It is translated as CASSDRDRGYEQYF. The rearrangement uses TRBV27 and TRBJ2-7; 10 bases agree with TRBD1. The CDR3 loop spans 14 amino acids. Germline CDR1 is MNHEY and CDR2 is SMNVEV (reference sequence). V was pared by 6 bases and J by 4 bases, with 6 bases of the junction left unmatched.

This clone was counted once. The CDR3 sequence: CASPGSLYNEQFF. As DNA, the CDR3 is TGTGCCAGCCCGGGTAGTCTCTACAATGAGCAGTTCTTC. This chain joins TRBV2 and TRBJ2-1; no clear D. Deletions cut 8 bases from V and 3 bases from J, with 11 bases between. This CDR3 has 13 amino acids. Germline loops: CDR1 SNHLY, CDR2 FYNNEI.

The gene calls are TRBV7-9 and TRBJ2-7; no definite D call. Deletions cut 4 bases from V and 1 base from J, with 8 bases between. Per germline, CDR1 SEHNR and CDR2 FQNEAQ (reference sequence). The CDR3 totals 13 residues. The chain's CDR3 is CASSSHHSYEQYF. The CDR3 nucleotides are TGTGCCAGCAGCTCACACCATTCCTACGAGCAGTACTTC.

The chain has TRBV5-1 and TRBJ2-2; D is ambiguous. The CDR3 length is 15 residues. The germline V gene encodes CDR1 SGHRS and CDR2 YFSETQ. Between the trimmed V and J ends, which lost 1 base and 4 bases, there was a span of 11 bases. The CDR3 nucleotides are TGCGCCAGCAGCTTGAACAGAGAAACCACCGGGGAGCTGTTTTTT. This codes for CASSLNRETTGELFF.

This clone was detected once. The chain has TRBV30 and TRBJ2-2; the match to TRBD2 covers 11 bases. V lost 3 bases and J lost 7; bases outside the gene matches: 7. The CDR3 consists of 15 residues. Germline V gene data show CDR1 as GTSNPN and CDR2 as SVGIG (reference sequence). CDR3 coding DNA: TGTGCCTGGAGGATAGCGGGGGGGCCCGTCGGGGAGCTGTTTTTT. This codes for CAWRIAGGPVGELFF.

The chain couples TRBV7-2 to TRBJ1-5; 10 nucleotides agree with TRBD1. Germline lookup yields CDR1 SGHTA and CDR2 FQGNSA. The CDR3 extends over 16 amino acids. After removal of 4 bases from V and 1 base from J, the junction contained 4 bases not matched to a gene. CDR3 in amino acids: CASSSRTGGSNQPQHF. As DNA, the CDR3 is TGTGCCAGCAGCTCCCGGACAGGGGGAAGCAATCAGCCCCAGCATTTT.

V usage is TRBV27 and J usage is TRBJ1-6; D possibly corresponds to TRBD1 (6 bases). This CDR3 spans 16 amino acids. Per germline, CDR1 MNHEY and CDR2 SMNVEV (reference sequence). V lost 2 bases, J lost 2 bases, and 10 bases lay in between. CDR3 region: CASSLDGQTYNSPLHF. The DNA for the CDR3 is TGTGCCAGCAGTTTAGACGGACAGACCTATAATTCACCCCTCCACTTT.

This clone was counted once. The rearrangement links TRBV18 to TRBJ2-2, with TRBD1 matching 12 bases. Unmatched junction bases numbered 2, after V lost 5 bases and J lost 4 bases. The CDR3 length is 15 residues. The germline CDR1 and CDR2 sequences are KGHSH and LQKENI. DNA for the CDR3: TGTGCCAGCTCAGGGACAGGGGGCAGCACCGGGGAGCTGTTTTTT. Translation: CASSGTGGSTGELFF.

The chain couples TRBV6-5 to TRBJ2-1, with no clear D. The V end was cut by 7 bases, the J end by 8 bases, with 15 bases between. CDR1 is MNHEY, CDR2 SVGAGI, per germline. The CDR3 contains 13 residues. CDR3 coding DNA: TGTGCCAGCACGCGTCCTACAGAAGATGAGCAGTTCTTC. Its protein product is CASTRPTEDEQFF.

This chain joins TRBV7-2 and TRBJ1-5, with D uncertain. Trimming cost V 4 bases and J 2 bases, with 6 bases left between them. The CDR3 loop spans 13 amino acids. Germline CDR1 is SGHTA and CDR2 is FQGNSA. The CDR3 nucleotides read TGTGCCAGCAGCTCCGAGGGCAATCAGCCCCAGCATTTT. The encoded protein is CASSSEGNQPQHF. The full variable domain, rest sourced from reference TRBV7-2 and TRBJ1-5, is GAGVSQSPSNKVTEKGKDVELRCDPISGHTALYWYRQSLGQGLEFLIYFQGNSAPDKSGLPSDRFSAERTGGSVSTLTIQRTQQEDSAVYLCASSSEGNQPQHFGDGTRLSIL.

This clone came up once. J is TRBJ1-1 and V is TRBV27; weak D call: TRBD1 (6 bases). Trimming removed 4 bases at V and 3 bases at J, with 18 bases between. Germline V gene data show CDR1 as MNHEY and CDR2 as SMNVEV (reference sequence). The CDR3 totals 16 residues. The CDR3 here is CASSYFRTELYTEAFF. In nucleotides, the CDR3 is TGTGCCAGCAGTTATTTTCGGACAGAACTATACACTGAAGCTTTCTTT.

V and J are TRBV6-1 and TRBJ1-1, with 7 bases aligning to TRBD1. Germline V gene sequence: CDR1 MNHNS, CDR2 SASEGT. V trimming: 4 bases; J trimming: 8 bases; junction bases outside the gene matches: 10. This CDR3 spans 14 amino acids. The CDR3, as DNA: TGTGCCAGCAGTGGAGTTGACAGGGCTTCAGAAGCTTTCTTT. Encoded protein: CASSGVDRASEAFF.

V is TRBV19 and J is TRBJ2-5; possibly TRBD2 for D (5 bases). The V gene's germline CDR1 is LNHDA and CDR2 SQIVND (reference sequence). The CDR3 covers 14 residues. V lost 4 bases to trimming and J lost 0 bases, with 9 bases between them. CDR3 protein: CASSRGVHQETQYF. The DNA of the CDR3 is TGTGCCAGTAGTAGGGGAGTACACCAAGAGACCCAGTACTTC. Supplemented by reference TRBV19 and TRBJ2-5, the full variable domain reads DGGITQSPKYLFRKEGQNVTLSCEQNLNHDAMYWYRQDPGQGLRLIYYSQIVNDFQKGDIAEGYSVSREKKESFPLTVTSAQKNPTAFYLCASSRGVHQETQYFGPGTRLLVL.

This chain links TRBV5-1 with TRBJ2-7; 9 bases agree with TRBD1. The CDR3 runs to 15 residues. After removal of 4 bases from V and 6 bases from J, the junction contained 11 bases not matched to a gene. Germline V gene lookup returns CDR1 SGHRS and CDR2 YFSETQ. CDR3 bases: TGCGCCAGCAGCGTAGGATCCGGGACAGGGAGCGAGCAGTACTTC. Its translation: CASSVGSGTGSEQYF.

The chain has TRBV18 and TRBJ2-5; D perhaps matches TRBD2 (5 bases). Germline V lookup: CDR1 KGHSH, CDR2 LQKENI. The CDR3 contains 15 residues. The ends were cut back, 1 base at V and 5 bases at J, with 14 bases in the middle. This CDR3 reads CASSPREPQRETQYF. CDR3 bases: TGTGCCAGCTCACCACGGGAGCCCCAAAGGGAGACCCAGTACTTC.

The gene calls are TRBV9 and TRBJ2-3; TRBD2 matches at 8 bases. Germline-derived CDR1 and CDR2 are SGDLS and YYNGEE. The ends lost 2 bases at V and 1 base at J; junction bases unmatched: 6. This CDR3 has 16 residues. The DNA for the CDR3 is TGTGCCAGCAGCGTGACAGGACTAGCCCGCACAGATACGCAGTATTTT. Its protein is CASSVTGLARTDTQYF.

This chain connects TRBV13 to TRBJ2-1; D unresolved. Trimming shortened V by 5 bases and J by 4 bases, and 9 bases separated the two germline ends. This CDR3 has 13 residues. Germline V gene data show CDR1 as PRHDT and CDR2 as FYEKMQ (reference sequence). This CDR3 reads CASSRNRYNEQFF. In DNA, the CDR3 is TGTGCCAGCAGCCGAAACAGATACAATGAGCAGTTCTTC.

The chain joins TRBV19 to TRBJ2-1, with 11 nucleotides matching TRBD2. V was pared by 10 bases and J by 5 bases, with 10 bases of the junction left unmatched. The CDR3 totals 15 residues. CDR1 is LNHDA and CDR2 is SQIVND in the germline V gene (reference sequence). The CDR3 protein is CATRTSGRNHNEQFF. CDR3 nucleotide sequence: TGTGCCACTAGGACTAGCGGGCGGAATCACAATGAGCAGTTCTTC.

V is TRBV7-9 and J is TRBJ2-1; possible D gene TRBD2, 6 bases. Germline lookup yields CDR1 SEHNR and CDR2 FQNEAQ (reference sequence). The CDR3 is 17 amino acids. With 1 base removed from V and 2 bases from J, the gap between germline ends came to 15 bases. CDR3 amino acids: CASSLDTRGKPYNEQFF. The CDR3 DNA sequence: TGTGCCAGCAGCTTAGATACGCGCGGGAAGCCCTACAATGAGCAGTTCTTC.

The rearrangement uses TRBV6-4 and TRBJ2-4, with 7 bases fitting TRBD1. This CDR3 spans 15 amino acids. The trim removed 5 bases at V and 1 base at J, leaving 5 bases unmatched. Looked up from germline, CDR1 is MRHNA and CDR2 is SNTAGT. CDR3 protein: CASSWDRFAKNIQYF. CDR3 in DNA: TGTGCCAGCAGTTGGGACAGATTTGCCAAAAACATTCAGTACTTC.

The rearrangement links TRBV5-1 to TRBJ2-7, with 7 bases matching TRBD1. Germline CDR1 SGHRS, CDR2 YFSETQ. The V and J ends lost 3 bases and 0 bases, in that order; junction bases with no gene match: 6. The CDR3 totals 15 residues. The CDR3: CASSSGQQISYEQYF. CDR3 sequence (DNA): TGCGCCAGCAGCTCGGGACAGCAAATCTCCTACGAGCAGTACTTC.

The chain uses TRBV12-5 and TRBJ1-1; D is undetermined. Germline V gene lookup returns CDR1 LGHNT and CDR2 FRNRAP. Between the trimmed V and J ends, which lost 6 bases and 2 bases, there was a span of 10 bases. This CDR3 is 13 amino acids long. The CDR3 loop reads CASGPVANTEAFF. In nucleotides, the CDR3 is TGTGCTAGTGGCCCGGTAGCTAACACTGAAGCTTTCTTT.

This clone was counted a single time. The V call is TRBV27, the J call TRBJ2-2; D not certain. Germline V CDR1 and CDR2: MNHEY, SMNVEV (reference sequence). The CDR3 extends over 14 amino acids. Trimming removed 3 bases at V and 3 bases at J, with 8 bases between. The CDR3 nucleotides read TGTGCCAGCAGTTTGTTCCGGGACACCGGGGAGCTGTTTTTT. Encoded protein: CASSLFRDTGELFF.

In DNA form, the CDR3 reads TGTGCCAGCAGCTTAGCGGGGGTTCGGGAGGGTTACAATGAGCAGTTCTTC. Protein sequence: CASSLAGVREGYNEQFF. The rearrangement joins TRBV7-7 to TRBJ2-1; 8 bases align to TRBD2. V was pared by 0 bases and J by 4 bases, with 8 bases of the junction left unmatched. The CDR3 length is 17 residues. Looked up from germline, CDR1 is SSHAT and CDR2 is FNYEAQ (reference sequence).